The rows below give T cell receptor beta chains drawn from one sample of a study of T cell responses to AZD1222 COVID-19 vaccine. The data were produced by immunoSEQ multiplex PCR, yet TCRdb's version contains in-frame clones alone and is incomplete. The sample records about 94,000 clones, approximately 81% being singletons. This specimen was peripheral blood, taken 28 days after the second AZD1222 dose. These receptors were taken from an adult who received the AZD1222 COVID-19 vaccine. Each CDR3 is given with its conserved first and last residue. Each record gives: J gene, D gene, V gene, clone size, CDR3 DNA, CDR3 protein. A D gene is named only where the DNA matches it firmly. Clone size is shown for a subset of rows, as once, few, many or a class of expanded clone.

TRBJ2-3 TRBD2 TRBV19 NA TGTGCCAGTAGTATCCGGCGGGGGGGCACAGATACGCAGTATTTT CASSIRRGGTDTQYF
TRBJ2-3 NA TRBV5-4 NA TGTGCCAGCAGTAACGGGGGTAGCACAGATACGCAGTATTTT CASSNGGSTDTQYF
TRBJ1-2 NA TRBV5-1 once TGCGCCAGCAGCTTGGATAATAGGGGCTATGGCTACACCTTC CASSLDNRGYGYTF
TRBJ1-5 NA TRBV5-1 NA TGCACCAGCAGCTCCACTCTGGGTACTCAGCCCCAGCATTTT CTSSSTLGTQPQHF
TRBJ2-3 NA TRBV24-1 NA TGTGCCACCAGTGTTGCAGATACGCAGTATTTT CATSVADTQYF
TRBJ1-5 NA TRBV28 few TGTGCCAGCAGTTTAGGGCCAGGGTGGTCGCATTTT CASSLGPGWSHF
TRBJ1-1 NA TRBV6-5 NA TGTGCCAGCAGTCTATACAGCGAGACTGAAGCTTTCTTT CASSLYSETEAFF
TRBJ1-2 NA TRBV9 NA TGTGCCAGCAGTGAGGGGGGCCTCTACACCTTC CASSEGGLYTF
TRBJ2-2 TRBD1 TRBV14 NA TGTGCCAGCAGCAACACAGGGGGCACCGGGGAGCTGTTTTTT CASSNTGGTGELFF
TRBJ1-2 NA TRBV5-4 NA TGTGCCAGCAGCTTGGGACGGAACTATGGCTACACCTTC CASSLGRNYGYTF
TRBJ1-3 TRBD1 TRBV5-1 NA TGCGCCACCTCGACAGGGGGCGGAAACACCATATATTTT CATSTGGGNTIYF
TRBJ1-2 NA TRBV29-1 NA TGCAGCGTTGATTTCAGGGGAGGCTACACCTTC CSVDFRGGYTF
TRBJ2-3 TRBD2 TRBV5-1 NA TGCGCCAGCAGCTTGGATCTAGCGGGGGGACTTACAGATACGCAGTATTTT CASSLDLAGGLTDTQYF
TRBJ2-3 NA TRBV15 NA TGTGCCACAAGGCCGCACGGAAGCACAGATACGCAGTATTTT CATRPHGSTDTQYF
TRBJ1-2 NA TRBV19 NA TGTGCCAGTAGCCGCCGGGCAGGGCCTAACTATGGCTACACCTTC CASSRRAGPNYGYTF
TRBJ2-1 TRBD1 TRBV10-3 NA TGTGCCATCAGTCCGGGACAGGGCTACAATGAGCAGTTCTTC CAISPGQGYNEQFF
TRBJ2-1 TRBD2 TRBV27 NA TGTGCCAGCAGTGTGGGACTAGCGTATTACAATGAGCAGTTCTTC CASSVGLAYYNEQFF
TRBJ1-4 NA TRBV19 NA TGTGCCAGTAGTATTTATGGCACAGCCGCAACTAATGAAAAACTGTTTTTT CASSIYGTAATNEKLFF
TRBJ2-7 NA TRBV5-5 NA TGTGCCAGCAGCGAAATGTTGGGTTGGGGGACGGGCTACGAGCAGTACTTC CASSEMLGWGTGYEQYF
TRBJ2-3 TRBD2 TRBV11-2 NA TGTGCCAGCAGCTTACAAGCGGGGGGGGGCACAGATACGCAGTATTTT CASSLQAGGGTDTQYF